This record concerns one T cell receptor (beta chain) sequence. Antigen: not known. TCRdb recomputed calls from the RT-PCR reads with MiXCR, one row per CDR3 protein. The sample lists approximately 500,000 distinct CDR3 sequences, under 25% seen once, with about 3% in the top ten. V was shortened by 1 base and J by 1 base, with 16 bases between the two germline ends. Per the germline V gene, CDR1 is DFQATT and CDR2 is SNEGSKA (reference sequence). The CDR3 runs 16 residues. The sample belongs to a study of response to subunit inactivated influenza vaccine. Findings and caveats of the study: With each seasonal influenza vaccination, the authors suggested, few new T cells are recruited.

The data also belong to a second study, concerning T cells expressing NK-cell markers. That paper states: The authors generated TCR beta cDNA through 5'RACE template switching with UMIs. Sequencing of TCR beta repertoires drew on sorted CD3+CD56+NKG2C+, CD3+CD56+NKG2C- and CD3+CD56-NKG2C+ T cells. Dominant NKG2C+ clonotypes in roughly six donors made up about 1.0-7.0% of CD8+ T cells.

The clonotype was recovered from a man between 45 and 60 years old who received an inactivated influenza vaccine. The sample in question was CD4+ T cells sorted from PBMCs, obtained roughly 12 days after vaccination. The chain carries TRBV20-1 and TRBJ1-2; maybe TRBD1 (6 bases). The CDR3 protein is CSARVGQSLINYGYTF. As DNA, the CDR3 is TGCAGTGCTAGAGTTGGACAGTCCCTGATTAACTATGGCTACACCTTC.